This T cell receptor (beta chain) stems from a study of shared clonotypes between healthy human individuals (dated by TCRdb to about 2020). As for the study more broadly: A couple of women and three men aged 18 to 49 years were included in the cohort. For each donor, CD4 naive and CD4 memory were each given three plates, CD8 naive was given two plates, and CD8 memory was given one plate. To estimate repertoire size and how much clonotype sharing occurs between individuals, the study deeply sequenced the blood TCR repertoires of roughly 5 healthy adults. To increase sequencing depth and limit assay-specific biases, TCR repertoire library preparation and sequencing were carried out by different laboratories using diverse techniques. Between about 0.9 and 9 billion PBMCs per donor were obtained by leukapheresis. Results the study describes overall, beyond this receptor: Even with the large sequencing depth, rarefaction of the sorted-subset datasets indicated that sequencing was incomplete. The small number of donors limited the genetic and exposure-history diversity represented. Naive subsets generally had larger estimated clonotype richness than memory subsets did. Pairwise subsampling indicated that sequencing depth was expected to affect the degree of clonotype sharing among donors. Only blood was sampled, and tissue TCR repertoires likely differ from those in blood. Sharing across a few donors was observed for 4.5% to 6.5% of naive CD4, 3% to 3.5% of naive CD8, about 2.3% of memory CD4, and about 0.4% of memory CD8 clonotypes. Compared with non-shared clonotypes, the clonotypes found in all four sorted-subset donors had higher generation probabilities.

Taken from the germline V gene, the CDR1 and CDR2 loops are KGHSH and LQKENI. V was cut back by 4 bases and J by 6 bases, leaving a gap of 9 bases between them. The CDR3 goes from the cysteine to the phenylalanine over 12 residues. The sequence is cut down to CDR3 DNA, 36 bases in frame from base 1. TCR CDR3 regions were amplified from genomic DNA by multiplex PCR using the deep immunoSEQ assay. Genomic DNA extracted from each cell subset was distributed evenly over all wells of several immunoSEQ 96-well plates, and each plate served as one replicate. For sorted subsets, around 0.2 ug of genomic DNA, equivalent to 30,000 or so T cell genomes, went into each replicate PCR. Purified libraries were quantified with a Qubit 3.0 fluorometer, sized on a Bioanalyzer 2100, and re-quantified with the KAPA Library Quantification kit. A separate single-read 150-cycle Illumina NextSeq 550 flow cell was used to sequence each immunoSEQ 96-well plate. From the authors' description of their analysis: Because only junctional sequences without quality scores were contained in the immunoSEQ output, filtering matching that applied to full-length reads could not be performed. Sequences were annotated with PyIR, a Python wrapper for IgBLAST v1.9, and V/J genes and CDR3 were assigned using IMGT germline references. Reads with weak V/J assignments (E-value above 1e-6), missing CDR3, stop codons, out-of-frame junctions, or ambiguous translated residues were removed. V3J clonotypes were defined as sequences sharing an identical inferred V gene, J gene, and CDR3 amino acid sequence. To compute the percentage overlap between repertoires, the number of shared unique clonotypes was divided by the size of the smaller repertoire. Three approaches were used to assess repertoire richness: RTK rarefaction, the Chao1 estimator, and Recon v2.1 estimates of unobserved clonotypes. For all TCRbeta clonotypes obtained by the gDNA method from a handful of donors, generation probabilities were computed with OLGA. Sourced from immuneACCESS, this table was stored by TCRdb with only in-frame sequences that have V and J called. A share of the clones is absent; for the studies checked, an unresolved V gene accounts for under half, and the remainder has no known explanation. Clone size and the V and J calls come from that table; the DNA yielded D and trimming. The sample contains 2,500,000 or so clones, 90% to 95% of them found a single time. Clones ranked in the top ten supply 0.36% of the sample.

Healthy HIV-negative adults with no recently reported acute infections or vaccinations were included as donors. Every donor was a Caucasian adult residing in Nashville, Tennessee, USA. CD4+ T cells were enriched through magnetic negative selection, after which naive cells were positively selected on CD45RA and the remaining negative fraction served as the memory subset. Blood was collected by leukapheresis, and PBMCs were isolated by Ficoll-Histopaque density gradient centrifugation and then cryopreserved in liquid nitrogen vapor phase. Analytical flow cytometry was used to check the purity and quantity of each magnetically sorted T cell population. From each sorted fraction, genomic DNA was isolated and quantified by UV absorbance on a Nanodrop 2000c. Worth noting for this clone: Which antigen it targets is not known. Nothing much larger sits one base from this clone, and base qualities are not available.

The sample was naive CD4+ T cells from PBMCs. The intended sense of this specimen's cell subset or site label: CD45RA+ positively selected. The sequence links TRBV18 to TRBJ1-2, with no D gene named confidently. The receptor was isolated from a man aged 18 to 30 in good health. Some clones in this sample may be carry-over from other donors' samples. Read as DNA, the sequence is TGTGCCAGCTCACTTGGGCTAGATGGCTACACCTTC. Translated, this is CASSLGLDGYTF.